Below, 3 T cell receptor beta chains from the same sample are listed, as sequenced in a study of control samples from healthy donors and cancer patients. Libraries were prepared by immunoSEQ multiplex PCR; TCRdb keeps only in-frame clonotypes and omits some of them. The sample consists of 150,000 or so clones, approximately 94% of them appearing once. The sample comprised blood. These receptors were collected from a woman aged 35 to 49 in good health.

To note about this clone: This same CDR3 is encoded by further DNA sequences in the sample. V gene TRBV3-1 (or the pseudogene TRBV3-2) combines with J gene TRBJ2-3, with TRBD1 matching 9 bases. This CDR3 spans 15 amino acids. Germline V CDR1 and CDR2: LGHDT, YNNKEL (reference sequence). V dropped 5 bases and J dropped 3; count of bases not matched to a gene: 6. CDR3 sequence (DNA): TGTGCCAGCAGCGGGGGGACAGGGTTTACAGATACGCAGTATTTT. Translating it yields CASSGGTGFTDTQYF.

The chain uses TRBV7-2 and TRBJ1-1, with a tentative D call TRBD1 (5 bases). This CDR3 region has 16 residues. Per the germline V gene, CDR1 is SGHTA and CDR2 is FQGNSA. V dropped 3 bases and J dropped 0 bases, with 14 bases sitting between them. CDR3 coding DNA: TGTGCCAGCAGCTTGTGGGGGGTAGGCATGAACACTGAAGCTTTCTTT. Translation gives CASSLWGVGMNTEAFF.

The chain has TRBV6-1 and TRBJ2-3; possible D gene TRBD1, 6 bases. This CDR3 has 19 residues. Germline CDR1 MNHNS, CDR2 SASEGT. Trimming stripped 0 bases from V and 2 bases from J, with 21 bases between. The CDR3 DNA reads TGTGCCAGCAGTGAAGCGCTGTTCGCAACAGGGCTACCCACAGATACGCAGTATTTT. Protein product: CASSEALFATGLPTDTQYF.